Following are 16 T cell receptor beta chains from one sample sequenced in a study of sequential checkpoint blockade in melanoma. Clones were read by immunoSEQ multiplex PCR, and TCRdb kept only the in-frame ones, dropping some. Among 2,500 to 3,500 clones listed, over 25% were seen once. Specified treatment: randomized to nivolumab then ipilimumab (arm A) or the reverse (arm B). The sequencing used tumor tissue (inferred from file names), collected from a patient given nivolumab and ipilimumab in sequence. These receptors were collected from a human donor with melanoma.

This clone has only a few counts. V and J are TRBV28 and TRBJ2-2, with TRBD1 matching over 7 bases. There are 15 residues in the CDR3. The V segment lost 2 bases and the J segment 4 bases; nucleotides outside the gene matches: 4. Germline lookup yields CDR1 MDHEN and CDR2 SYDVKM. The CDR3 coding sequence is TGTGCCAGCAGTTTAGGGACAGAGGTCACCGGGGAGCTGTTTTTT. It translates to CASSLGTEVTGELFF.

The V and J genes are TRBV19 and TRBJ1-1, with D hard to call. The germline gives CDR1 LNHDA, CDR2 SQIVND (reference sequence). The germline V and J ends were trimmed by 2 bases and 1 base, with 8 bases remaining between them. The length of the CDR3 is 14 residues. The CDR3 loop is CASSIKVGNTEAFF. The CDR3 DNA is TGTGCCAGTAGTATAAAGGTCGGGAACACTGAAGCTTTCTTT. Together with reference TRBV19 and TRBJ1-1, the CDR3 gives the full variable domain: DGGITQSPKYLFRKEGQNVTLSCEQNLNHDAMYWYRQDPGQGLRLIYYSQIVNDFQKGDIAEGYSVSREKKESFPLTVTSAQKNPTAFYLCASSIKVGNTEAFFGQGTRLTVV.

V and J are TRBV5-1 and TRBJ2-7; D is ambiguous. CDR3 length equals 14 residues. Germline values: CDR1 SGHRS, CDR2 YFSETQ. With 5 bases removed from V and 5 bases from J, the gap between germline ends came to 17 bases. Here the CDR3 DNA reads TGCGCCAGCAGATTGACAAATGGGTTCGACGAGCAGTACTTC. Translated: CASRLTNGFDEQYF.

The chain employs TRBV19 and TRBJ1-5, with D uncertain. Trimming left V 5 bases short and J 5 bases short, with 19 bases between. Germline V gene sequence: CDR1 LNHDA, CDR2 SQIVND (reference sequence). This CDR3 is 16 amino acids long. The CDR3 nucleotides read TGTGCCAGTAGTCCCCCCAAGTTTGGGAGGGATCAGCCCCAGCATTTT. The encoded protein is CASSPPKFGRDQPQHF.

By proportion, this clone is medium-sized. The chain has TRBV11-3 and TRBJ2-5; the match to TRBD2 covers 9 bases. This CDR3 has 16 residues. The V gene end was trimmed by 5 bases and the J gene end by 2 bases; junction bases not matched to a gene: 9. Per germline, CDR1 SGHNT and CDR2 YENEEA. The CDR3 DNA reads as TGTGCCAGCAGCCCAGTGGCCCTAGCGGGACAAGAGACCCAGTACTTC. This encodes CASSPVALAGQETQYF.

The chain employs TRBV9 and TRBJ2-1; no reliable D call. Trimming took off 3 bases at V and 0 bases at J, with 7 bases between the two ends. The CDR3 runs 14 residues. The germline V gene has CDR1 SGDLS and CDR2 YYNGEE. CDR3 coding DNA: TGTGCCAGCAGCGGAGATAGCTCCTACAATGAGCAGTTCTTC. This sequence encodes CASSGDSSYNEQFF.

This clone was seen a few times. V gene TRBV11-3 combines with J gene TRBJ2-1, with a possible D match to TRBD2 (5 bases). Trimming cost V 3 bases and J 2 bases, with 17 bases left between them. The CDR3 is made up of 17 amino acids. CDR1 and CDR2 (germline): SGHNT, YENEEA. The CDR3 is CASSLDPRRVAYNEQFF. The CDR3 coding sequence is TGTGCCAGCAGCTTGGATCCCCGGCGGGTGGCCTACAATGAGCAGTTCTTC.

Judged by abundance, this clone is medium-sized. The chain couples TRBV11-3 to TRBJ2-7; 9 bases match TRBD1. The junction had 6 bases not matched to a gene; V was cut back by 5 bases and J by 4 bases. Germline loops: CDR1 SGHNT, CDR2 YENEEA. The CDR3 length is 14 residues. In nucleotides, the CDR3 is TGTGCCAGCAGCCTTGACAGGGGGTTTTACGAGCAGTACTTC. Protein sequence: CASSLDRGFYEQYF. The full variable domain, rest sourced from reference TRBV11-3 and TRBJ2-7, is EAGVVQSPRYKIIEKKQPVAFWCNPISGHNTLYWYLQNLGQGPELLIRYENEEAVDDSQLPKDRFSAERLKGVDSTLKIQPAELGDSAVYLCASSLDRGFYEQYFGPGTRLTVT.

In its sample, this clone was seen once. This sequence joins TRBV19 and TRBJ1-5; 7 positions match TRBD1. Germline CDR1 is LNHDA and CDR2 is SQIVND (reference sequence). There are 15 residues in the CDR3. V shed 2 bases and J 2 bases; nucleotides not matched to a gene: 3. In DNA form, the CDR3 reads TGTGCCAGTAGTATAAACAGGGGAGGCAATCAGCCCCAGCATTTT. It translates to CASSINRGGNQPQHF. The full variable domain, completed using reference TRBV19 and TRBJ1-5, is DGGITQSPKYLFRKEGQNVTLSCEQNLNHDAMYWYRQDPGQGLRLIYYSQIVNDFQKGDIAEGYSVSREKKESFPLTVTSAQKNPTAFYLCASSINRGGNQPQHFGDGTRLSIL.

The table lists this clone with a few counts. The chain employs TRBV6-8 and TRBJ1-1; no clear D. Germline CDR1 is MNHGY and CDR2 is SAAAGT. The CDR3 runs 12 residues. V lost 6 bases and J 1 base, leaving 6 bases between the germline ends. CDR3 amino acids: CASRRENTEAFF. The CDR3 region has the DNA TGTGCCAGCAGGAGGGAGAACACTGAAGCTTTCTTT.

Only a few counts were recorded for this clone. The chain joins TRBV11-3 to TRBJ1-2; possible D gene TRBD1, 6 bases. Looked up from germline, CDR1 is SGHNT and CDR2 is YENEEA. The CDR3 runs to 15 residues. V lost 4 bases, J lost 3 bases, and 15 bases lay in between. The DNA of the CDR3 is TGTGCCAGCAGCTCCGGACAGATCTTAGACTATGGCTACACCTTC. Translated: CASSSGQILDYGYTF.

This clone was counted between two and nine times. This chain connects TRBV18 to TRBJ2-2, with D tentatively TRBD2 (6 bases). The CDR3 totals 14 residues. V was clipped by 2 bases and J by 6 bases, with 10 bases between them. Per germline, CDR1 KGHSH and CDR2 LQKENI. CDR3 nucleotides: TGTGCCAGCTCACCAACAACTAGCCCCGGGGAGCTGTTTTTT. This encodes CASSPTTSPGELFF.

This clone was detected only a few times. The chain has TRBV28 and TRBJ1-1; 9 nucleotides line up with TRBD1. CDR1 and CDR2 (germline): MDHEN, SYDVKM. V gave up 7 bases and J gave up 0 bases; unmatched junction bases: 9. The CDR3 contains 16 residues. CDR3 in amino acids: CASTVPGQGLNTEAFF. The CDR3 region has the DNA TGTGCCAGCACCGTCCCGGGACAGGGACTGAACACTGAAGCTTTCTTT.

In this sample, this clone turned up a few times. The chain combines TRBV6-8 with TRBJ1-1; 10 bases are a match to TRBD1. The CDR3 spans 18 residues. V shed 0 bases, J shed 5 bases, and the junction held 12 bases outside the gene matches. Germline lookup yields CDR1 MNHGY and CDR2 SAAAGT. The CDR3 protein is CASSYSSGTGAPGTEAFF. The CDR3 nucleotides read TGTGCCAGCAGTTACTCATCCGGGACAGGGGCTCCGGGAACTGAAGCTTTCTTT.

The sample holds a few counts of this clone. The chain recombines TRBV7-5 with TRBJ2-2; no DNA check was done on the table's D call, TRBD2. TRBV7-5 is classified as a pseudogene. The CDR3 is made up of 17 amino acids. This CDR3 is CASSIPGGSGSPGELFF. The CDR3 region has the DNA TGTGCCAGCAGCATACCCGGGGGTAGCGGGAGCCCCGGGGAGCTGTTTTTT.

The chain joins TRBV14 to TRBJ2-2, with a tentative D call TRBD1 (5 bases). The CDR3 is 15 amino acids. Germline assignment: CDR1 SGHDN and CDR2 FVKESK. V was trimmed by 4 bases and J by 2 bases, leaving 11 bases between them. For the CDR3, the DNA is TGTGCCAGCAGCCTGGGGCAGACTAACACCGGGGAGCTGTTTTTT. This encodes CASSLGQTNTGELFF.